This T cell receptor beta chain was captured by sequencing in a study of cytomegalovirus exposure and HLA in healthy donors. The PCR had 60 Vbeta and 13 Jbeta primers. Sequenced by immunoSEQ multiplex PCR; TCRdb stores in-frame clones only, minus some. The sample has some 200,000 clones; 75% to 85% are singletons. This CDR3 has 15 amino acids. Sample: PBMCs. The chain couples TRBV7-5 to TRBJ2-1; the table assigns TRBD1, which was not confirmed against the DNA. TRBV7-5 is flagged as a pseudogene. The origin of this receptor is a woman younger than 30 in good health and CMV-seronegative. CDR3 bases: TGTGCCAGAAGCTTCCTGACAGGGGAAGTCGATGAGCAGTTCTTC. Residues: CARSFLTGEVDEQFF.